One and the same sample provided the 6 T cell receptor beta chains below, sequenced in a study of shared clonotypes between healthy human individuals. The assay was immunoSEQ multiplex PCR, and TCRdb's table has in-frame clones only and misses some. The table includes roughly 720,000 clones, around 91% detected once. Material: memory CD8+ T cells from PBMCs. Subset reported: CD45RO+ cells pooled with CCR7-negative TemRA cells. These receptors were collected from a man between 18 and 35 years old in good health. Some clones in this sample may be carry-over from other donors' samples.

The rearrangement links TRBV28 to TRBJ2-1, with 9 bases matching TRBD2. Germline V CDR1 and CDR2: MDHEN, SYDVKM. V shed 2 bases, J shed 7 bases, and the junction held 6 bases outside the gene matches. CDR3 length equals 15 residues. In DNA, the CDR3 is TGTGCCAGCAGTTTAATGGCGGGAGGGACAAATGAGCAGTTCTTC. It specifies CASSLMAGGTNEQFF. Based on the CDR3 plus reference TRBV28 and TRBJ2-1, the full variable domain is DVKVTQSSRYLVKRTGEKVFLECVQDMDHENMFWYRQDPGLGLRLIYFSYDVKMKEKGDIPEGYSVSREKKERFSLILESASTNQTSMYLCASSLMAGGTNEQFFGPGTRLTVL.

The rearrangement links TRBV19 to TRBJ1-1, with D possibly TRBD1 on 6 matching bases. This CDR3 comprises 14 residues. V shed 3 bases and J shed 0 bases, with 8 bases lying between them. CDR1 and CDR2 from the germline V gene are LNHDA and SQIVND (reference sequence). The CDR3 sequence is CASSMDSLNTEAFF. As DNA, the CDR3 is TGTGCCAGTAGTATGGACAGTCTGAACACTGAAGCTTTCTTT.

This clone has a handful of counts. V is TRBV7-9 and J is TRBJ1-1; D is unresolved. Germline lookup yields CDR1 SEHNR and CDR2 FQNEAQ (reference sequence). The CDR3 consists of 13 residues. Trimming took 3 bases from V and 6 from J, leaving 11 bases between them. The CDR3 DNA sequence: TGTGCCAGCAGCTTTAAGGGTTTCCCTGAAGCTTTCTTT. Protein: CASSFKGFPEAFF.

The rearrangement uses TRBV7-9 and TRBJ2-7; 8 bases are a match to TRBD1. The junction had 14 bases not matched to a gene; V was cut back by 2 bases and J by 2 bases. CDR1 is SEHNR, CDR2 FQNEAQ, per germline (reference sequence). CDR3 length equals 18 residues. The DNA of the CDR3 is TGTGCCAGCAGCTTAATTGGGGCAGGGGGCCAAAGGGCCTACGAGCAGTACTTC. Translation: CASSLIGAGGQRAYEQYF.

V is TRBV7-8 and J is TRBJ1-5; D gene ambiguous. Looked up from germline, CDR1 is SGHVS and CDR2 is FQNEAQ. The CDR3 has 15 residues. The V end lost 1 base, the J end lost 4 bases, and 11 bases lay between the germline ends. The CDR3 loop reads CASSLGWRGNQPQHF. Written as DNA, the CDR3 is TGTGCCAGCAGCTTAGGGTGGCGGGGTAATCAGCCCCAGCATTTT. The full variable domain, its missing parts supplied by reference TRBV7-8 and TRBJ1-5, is GAGVSQSPRYKVAKRGQDVALRCDPISGHVSLFWYQQALGQGPEFLTYFQNEAQLDKSGLPSDRFFAERPEGSVSTLKIQRTQQEDSAVYLCASSLGWRGNQPQHFGDGTRLSIL.

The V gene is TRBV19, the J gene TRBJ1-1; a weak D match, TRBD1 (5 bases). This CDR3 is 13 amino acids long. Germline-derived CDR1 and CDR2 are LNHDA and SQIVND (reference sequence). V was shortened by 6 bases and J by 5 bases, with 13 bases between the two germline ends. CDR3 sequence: CASSGQGRTEAFF. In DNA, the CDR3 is TGTGCCAGTAGCGGGCAGGGTCGTACTGAAGCTTTCTTT. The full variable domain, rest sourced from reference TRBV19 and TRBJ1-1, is DGGITQSPKYLFRKEGQNVTLSCEQNLNHDAMYWYRQDPGQGLRLIYYSQIVNDFQKGDIAEGYSVSREKKESFPLTVTSAQKNPTAFYLCASSGQGRTEAFFGQGTRLTVV.